The clone carrying this T cell receptor (beta chain) was observed many times. Antigen unknown. Each CDR3 protein gets one entry after TCRdb re-called the 5' RACE reads with MiXCR. The profile shows around 230,000 distinct CDR3 sequences, 8% to 10% of them singletons. The sample belongs to a study of CD8 T cells in ankylosing spondylitis. The study, taken as a whole, reports: Enrichment of disease-linked clones was reportedly significant in matched ankylosing spondylitis synovial fluid.

The CDR3 extends over 13 amino acids. V was cut by 7 bases and J by 7 bases, with 16 bases left in between. Germline loops: CDR1 MDHEN, CDR2 SYDVKM. The receptor's source is a female donor with ankylosing spondylitis or in good health (not recorded which). The rearrangement uses TRBV28 and TRBJ1-1; D gene ambiguous. The sequencing input was blood, either unsorted or a sorted T cell fraction (not recorded which). The CDR3 loop is CASKGRQVSEAFF. DNA for the CDR3: TGTGCCAGCAAGGGCAGGCAGGTCAGTGAAGCTTTCTTT. Supplemented by reference TRBV28 and TRBJ1-1, the full variable domain reads DVKVTQSSRYLVKRTGEKVFLECVQDMDHENMFWYRQDPGLGLRLIYFSYDVKMKEKGDIPEGYSVSREKKERFSLILESASTNQTSMYLCASKGRQVSEAFFGQGTRLTVV.